This is a list of T cell receptor beta chains from one sample in a study of technical replicates of blood from a few donors. Measured with immunoSEQ multiplex PCR; TCRdb has only the in-frame clones, and not every one. The table has 80,000 to 95,000 clones, about 97% seen once; the top ten hold about 0.31%. Specimen: T cells isolated from PBMCs. The receptors shown here come from a human donor in good health. Each CDR3 is given with its conserved first and last residue. D genes are given only for firm matches. Size values are once, few and many counts, or a class for expanded clones, and some rows have none.

J | D | V | size | DNA | CDR3
TRBJ2-5 | TRBD1 | TRBV6-5 | . | TGTGCCAGCAGTCCCGACAGGGTTGAGACCCAGTACTTC | CASSPDRVETQYF
TRBJ1-2 | TRBD1 | TRBV2 | . | TGTGCCAGCAGTGAATTGGGGGGGACAGGGGGCAACTATGGCTACACCTTC | CASSELGGTGGNYGYTF
TRBJ1-1 | . | TRBV6-1 | . | TGTGCCAGCAGTGATCAGAGGGACACTGAAGCTTTCTTT | CASSDQRDTEAFF
TRBJ2-3 | . | TRBV11-2 | once | TGTGCCAGCACGTGGGCCCGATCAGATACGCAGTATTTT | CASTWARSDTQYF
TRBJ2-2 | . | TRBV6-6 | . | TGTGCCAGCAGAAGGACAAGCACCGGGGAGCTGTTTTTT | CASRRTSTGELFF
TRBJ1-1 | . | TRBV7-2 | . | TGTGCCAGCAGCCAAGATCAGAGGAGGGCTTTCTTT | CASSQDQRRAFF
TRBJ1-1 | . | TRBV25-1 | . | TGTGCCAGCAGTGAACAGGGATGGACTGAAGCTTTCTTT | CASSEQGWTEAFF
TRBJ1-4 | TRBD1 | TRBV6-1 | . | TGTGCCAGCAGCAGGGGGCGCGAAAAACTGTTTTTT | CASSRGREKLFF
TRBJ1-1 | . | TRBV30 | . | TGTGCCTGGAGTTCTAGCCCGGGACAATCAGCTTTCTTT | CAWSSSPGQSAFF
TRBJ1-5 | . | TRBV5-6 | . | TGTGCCAGCAGCTTGTGGGCAGACTATAGCAATCAGCCCCAGCATTTT | CASSLWADYSNQPQHF
TRBJ2-2 | . | TRBV16 | . | TGTGCCAGCAGCAGTACCGTACAGAGTTACACCGGGGAGCTGTTTTTT | CASSSTVQSYTGELFF
TRBJ2-2 | . | TRBV11-3 | . | TGTGCCAGTTCTATTGTCCGAACCGGGGAGCTGTTTTTT | CASSIVRTGELFF
TRBJ2-5 | TRBD1 | TRBV2 | . | TGTGCCAGCAGTGAGGGGACAGTCTTCCCTTACTTC | CASSEGTVFPYF
TRBJ2-2 | . | TRBV9 | few | TGTGCCAGCAGCCCGAGCACCGGGGAGCTGTTTTTT | CASSPSTGELFF
TRBJ1-1 | . | TRBV7-8 | . | TGTGCCAGCAGCTCGAGGGACATCAAGAACACTGAAGCTTTCTTT | CASSSRDIKNTEAFF
TRBJ1-4 | TRBD1 | TRBV28 | once | TGTGCCAGCAGTCGGACAGGGGAGGGTGAAAAACTGTTTTTT | CASSRTGEGEKLFF
TRBJ2-1 | . | TRBV6-5 | . | TGTGCCAGCAGTTACGTTACAGGGAAGGCCAATGAGCAGTTCTTC | CASSYVTGKANEQFF
TRBJ2-7 | . | TRBV11-3 | . | TGTGCCAGCAGTGGGGCCCCGAATTGGATTTTCTTCTCCTACGAGCAGTACTTC | CASSGAPNWIFFSYEQYF
TRBJ2-1 | TRBD2 | TRBV6-1 | . | TGTGCCAGCAGTGAATTAGCGGGCTCCTACAATGAGCAGTTCTTC | CASSELAGSYNEQFF
TRBJ2-5 | TRBD2 | TRBV6-1 | . | TGTGCCAGTCCGGGACTAGCGGGACTTGCCCAGTACTTC | CASPGLAGLAQYF
TRBJ2-5 | . | TRBV13 | . | TGTGCCAGCAGCTTAACAGGGACCCAAGAGACCCAGTACTTC | CASSLTGTQETQYF
TRBJ2-1 | . | TRBV6-5 | . | TGTGCCAGCAGTAGCGGTCTCTACAATGAGCAGTTCTTC | CASSSGLYNEQFF
TRBJ2-3 | TRBD2 | TRBV28 | . | TGTGCCAGCATGACTAGCGGGAGCATAGATACGCAGTATTTT | CASMTSGSIDTQYF
TRBJ2-1 | TRBD2 | TRBV7-2 | . | TGTGCCAGCAGCTTGGGAGGTTTAAGACTAGCGGGATTGAACAATGAGCAGTTCTTC | CASSLGGLRLAGLNNEQFF
TRBJ2-7 | . | TRBV9 | . | TGTGCCAGCAGCCAGGCAGGGGCTCTTTCCGAGCAGTACTTC | CASSQAGALSEQYF
TRBJ2-7 | TRBD1 | TRBV6-6 | . | TGTGCCAGCAGTTACCGCCGGGACAGGGGCCACGAGCAGTACTTC | CASSYRRDRGHEQYF
TRBJ1-4 | TRBD1 | TRBV5-1 | . | TGCGCCAGCAGCCTACTAGGGGGCAACGAAAAACTGTTTTTT | CASSLLGGNEKLFF
TRBJ2-7 | TRBD2 | TRBV30 | . | TGTGCCTGGAGTGTTGGAGCGGGACCCTACGAGCAGTACTTC | CAWSVGAGPYEQYF
TRBJ1-5 | . | TRBV21-1 | . | TGTGCCAGCAACCAAGACAGGGGCAATCAGCCCCAGCATTTT | CASNQDRGNQPQHF
TRBJ1-2 | TRBD1 | TRBV4-1 | . | TGCGCCAGCAGCCAAGATTCGTCCGGGACAGGGGGCTATGGCTACACCTTC | CASSQDSSGTGGYGYTF
TRBJ2-5 | . | TRBV5-1 | . | TGCGCCAGCAGCCCCAGGACAGAAAGGCCCCAGTACTTC | CASSPRTERPQYF
TRBJ2-3 | TRBD2 | TRBV7-3 | . | TGTGCCAGCAGTTCCGGACTAGCGGGAGGTTTCGATACGCAGTATTTT | CASSSGLAGGFDTQYF
TRBJ2-1 | TRBD2 | TRBV9 | once | TGTGCCAGCAGCGGTGGACTAGCGGGTTACAATGAGCAGTTCTTC | CASSGGLAGYNEQFF
TRBJ2-1 | TRBD2 | TRBV6-6 | . | TGTGCCAGCAGTTACGGCGGGAGTGTCTCCTACAATGAGCAGTTCTTC | CASSYGGSVSYNEQFF
TRBJ2-1 | TRBD1 | TRBV7-3 | . | TGTGCCAGCAGCTTAATCAGGGGGCCCTACAATGAGCAGTTCTTC | CASSLIRGPYNEQFF
TRBJ1-1 | TRBD1 | TRBV4-1 | . | TGCGCCAGCAGCCAAGGCTCCGACAGGGTGGGACTGCGGACTGAAGCTTTCTTT | CASSQGSDRVGLRTEAFF
TRBJ2-7 | . | TRBV6-4 | . | TGTGCCAGCAGTGACATAGATAGGAGGTACGAGCAGTACTTC | CASSDIDRRYEQYF
TRBJ2-1 | . | TRBV6-1 | . | TGTGCCAGCAGTGAAGATAGTCAGAGGGACAATGAGCAGTTCTTC | CASSEDSQRDNEQFF
TRBJ1-1 | TRBD1 | TRBV2 | . | TGTGCCAGCAGCACAGGGGTGAACACTGAAGCTTTCTTT | CASSTGVNTEAFF
TRBJ2-1 | . | TRBV9 | . | TGTGCCAGCAGCGGGGCCCTTTACAATGAGCAGTTCTTC | CASSGALYNEQFF
TRBJ2-1 | TRBD1 | TRBV10-1 | . | TGCGCCAGCAGAGGTCACAGGGGGGCCCACAATGAGCAGTTCTTC | CASRGHRGAHNEQFF
TRBJ2-3 | TRBD1 | TRBV2 | . | TGTGCCCCAGGGGACAGGTACACAGATACGCAGTATTTT | CAPGDRYTDTQYF
TRBJ2-2 | TRBD2 | TRBV4-1 | . | TGCGCCAGCAGCCAGACTAGCGGGAGGATTGCCGGGGAGCTGTTTTTT | CASSQTSGRIAGELFF
TRBJ2-1 | . | TRBV7-6 | once | TGTGCCAGCAGCGACCCAGGGGTTCGGCAGTTCTTC | CASSDPGVRQFF
TRBJ2-7 | TRBD2 | TRBV30 | . | TGTGCCTGGAAGGGACTAGCGGGAGGGCAGGCGGGCGAGCAGTACTTC | CAWKGLAGGQAGEQYF
TRBJ1-5 | . | TRBV2 | . | TGTGCCAGCAGTTGGACAGACGATCAGCCCCAGCATTTT | CASSWTDDQPQHF
TRBJ2-5 | TRBD2 | TRBV5-6 | . | TGTGCCAGCAGCTTAGCGGGAGTAGAAGAGACCCAGTACTTC | CASSLAGVEETQYF
TRBJ1-1 | . | TRBV5-6 | . | TGTGCCAGCAGCTTGTTCGACAGGAACACTGAAGCTTTCTTT | CASSLFDRNTEAFF
TRBJ2-3 | . | TRBV9 | . | TGTGCCAGCAGCGTGGGTAGCTGGGATACGCAGTATTTT | CASSVGSWDTQYF
TRBJ2-6 | TRBD1 | TRBV28 | few | TGTGCCAGCAGTAAGCCCGGGACAGGGTCTGGGGCCAACGTCCTGACTTTC | CASSKPGTGSGANVLTF
TRBJ2-2 | . | TRBV30 | . | TGTGCCTGGAAGCGCCTAGCGAACACCGGGGAGCTGTTTTTT | CAWKRLANTGELFF